These T cell receptor beta chains were read from a single sample in a study of early T cells in non-severe SARS-CoV-2 infection. Via MiXCR, TCRdb re-called the 5' RACE reads, giving one row per CDR3 protein. Altogether around 78,000 distinct CDR3 sequences are present, more than 12% being singletons, with the ten largest covering 3% to 3.5%. The sample was whole blood. These receptors were taken from an adult who was a healthcare worker with PCR-confirmed SARS-CoV-2 infection or an uninfected control (not recorded which). CDR3s include the opening cysteine and the closing phenylalanine or tryptophan. The D gene is left open where the match is weak.

D	V	J	CDR3
.	TRBV7-6	TRBJ2-3	CASSSALGPGTQYF
.	TRBV12-3/TRBV12-4	TRBJ2-7	CASSLLLGDRISYEQYF
.	TRBV14	TRBJ1-1	CASSRPARLTEAFF
.	TRBV29-1	TRBJ1-1	CSSRPPHNTEAFF
.	TRBV12-3/TRBV12-4	TRBJ2-7	CASSYTPTSSYEQYF
.	TRBV29-1	TRBJ2-1	CSVEGFGISYNEQFF
.	TRBV7-9	TRBJ2-7	CASSDSPPYEQYF
.	TRBV12-3/TRBV12-4	TRBJ2-7	CASSFGGAEQYF
.	TRBV5-1	TRBJ2-6	CASSSRGGANVLTF
TRBD1	TRBV10-2	TRBJ1-2	CASSGTGEYGYTF
.	TRBV7-8	TRBJ1-2	CASSPTDAYYGYTF
.	TRBV6-1	TRBJ1-1	CASSGRGGRGDFF
TRBD2	TRBV29-1	TRBJ2-1	CSVEPSGFYNEQFF
.	TRBV7-3	TRBJ2-3	CASSLRGGAGSDTQYF
.	TRBV3-1	TRBJ1-1	CASSPLRGDRTEAFF
.	TRBV5-1	TRBJ2-2	CASSSGTANTGELFF
.	TRBV5-1	TRBJ2-2	CASSFVQTKTGELFF
TRBD1	TRBV10-3	TRBJ2-2	CAISRKDRGNTGELFF
.	TRBV11-2	TRBJ2-3	CASSPPLDSNTQYF
.	TRBV28	TRBJ2-7	CASSLPGDEQYF
.	TRBV9	TRBJ2-1	CASSVQSLGPYNEQFF
.	TRBV7-6	TRBJ2-1	CASSLSGNQQFF
.	TRBV18	TRBJ1-5	CASSPGVAGNQPQHF
.	TRBV29-1	TRBJ2-5	CSVAQGSGETQYF
TRBD1	TRBV13	TRBJ2-5	CASSGGTGRFRETQYF
TRBD2	TRBV6-1	TRBJ2-7	CASSQRAGGELEQYF
TRBD2	TRBV30	TRBJ2-2	CAWSTWTSGGSNTGELFF
.	TRBV21-1	TRBJ1-3	CASSKEAVSGNTIYF
.	TRBV24-1	TRBJ2-2	CATGLVYGGELFF
TRBD1	TRBV11-2	TRBJ2-7	CASSVGQGPEQYF
TRBD2	TRBV6-6	TRBJ2-3	CASSYTLAGASDTQYF
.	TRBV11-3	TRBJ2-6	CASSLDRGTGANVLTF
TRBD1	TRBV25-1	TRBJ2-1	CASSEWGTGPNNEQFF
.	TRBV9	TRBJ2-7	CASSTTGSRVEQYF
.	TRBV9	TRBJ2-7	CASSVDTATETYEQYF
.	TRBV18	TRBJ2-1	CASSPSRNNEQFF
.	TRBV29-1	TRBJ2-4	CSVSGRVAKNIQYF
TRBD1	TRBV13	TRBJ2-7	CASSSYGQGGYEQYF
TRBD1	TRBV14	TRBJ2-3	CASSAPLLDRGQADTQYF
.	TRBV2	TRBJ1-5	CASSEIGAKPQHF
TRBD2	TRBV12-3/TRBV12-4	TRBJ2-3	CASSSLQLAANTDTQYF
TRBD1	TRBV20-1	TRBJ1-5	CSALPRGAYNQPQHF
.	TRBV29-1	TRBJ2-7	CSVMSTGLSYEQYF
.	TRBV30	TRBJ1-2	CACIQKANYGYTF
.	TRBV11-2	TRBJ2-7	CASSPRLGEGTYEQYF
TRBD1	TRBV28	TRBJ2-7	CASCLPRDRSSYEQYF
TRBD2	TRBV7-6	TRBJ2-5	CVSSYSGGNQETQYF
.	TRBV11-1	TRBJ2-3	CASRGRISTDTQYF
.	TRBV20-1	TRBJ1-6	CSARAYGPLNSPLHF
TRBD2	TRBV5-4	TRBJ2-3	CASSPGLAGGRPRDTQYF
.	TRBV7-9	TRBJ2-7	CASSLADEQYF
.	TRBV3-1	TRBJ1-1	CASSHSGRGRAFF
TRBD2	TRBV20-1	TRBJ2-1	CSAPPPTSVSYNEQFF
TRBD1	TRBV18	TRBJ1-1	CASSPGRTGVSEAFF
.	TRBV18	TRBJ2-7	CASSPAREAHEQYF
TRBD1	TRBV20-1	TRBJ2-3	CSARAYRGLDTQYF
TRBD1	TRBV2	TRBJ1-2	CASFSGGGGYTF
TRBD1	TRBV11-3	TRBJ2-5	CASSPESEGAETQYF
TRBD1	TRBV7-9	TRBJ1-1	CASSLGATGGTEAFF